Detailed here is one TCR beta chain. Its target is not known. This CDR3 comprises 12 residues. Trimming took off 6 bases at V and 3 bases at J, with 8 bases between the two ends. The use of a sample-barcoded 5' primer and a J-beta primer mix characterized a second PCR of 7 to 11 cycles. Every sample gave at least 3 million paired-end reads containing CDR3. MiXCR, applied by TCRdb to the 5' RACE reads, yields one record per CDR3 protein. The sample lists 700,000 or so distinct CDR3 sequences; roughly 20% were seen once. This record comes from a study of blood T cells in healthy people across ages. Findings and limits, study-wide: Considered underestimates were the diversity estimates obtained from one million T cells. Unsorted PBMC material precluded a definitive naive versus antigen-experienced comparison.

The sequenced sample was blood. The clonotype comes from a man between 65 and 85 years old in good health. J is TRBJ1-2 and V is TRBV12-3 or TRBV12-4; D is unresolved. CDR3 residues: CASSPKDYGYTF. CDR3 DNA: TGTGCCAGCAGCCCCAAGGACTATGGCTACACCTTC.